This is a list of T cell receptor beta chains from one sample in a study of vaccination and CD4 T cells after COVID-19. Antigens for these TCRs are unknown. In TCRdb, the PCR reads were re-called with MiXCR into one record per CDR3 protein. Of thousands of distinct CDR3 sequences listed, about 47% are singletons. Material for sequencing was CD4+ T cells from blood, cultured in vitro. The receptor set was obtained from a human donor who had recovered from COVID-19. The conserved cysteine and the conserved F or W are not part of the CDR3 here. Fields, in order: V gene, J gene, CDR3 protein.

>TRBV6-1|TRBJ1-6
ASSDSRDRSFIRNSPLH
>TRBV18|TRBJ1-1
ASSPLQGAGDTEAF
>TRBV5-1|TRBJ1-2
ASSLATGVGYT
>TRBV2|TRBJ2-7
ASRRQVPR
>TRBV25-1|TRBJ2-3
ASSDRADGIIATQY
>TRBV19|TRBJ1-1
ASSIGRHTEAF
>TRBV2|TRBJ1-1
ASRLDREDTEAF
>TRBV20-1|TRBJ2-3
SARDGRGGTDTQY
>TRBV27|TRBJ1-3
ASSGQGGSNTIY
>TRBV20-1|TRBJ2-2
SAPRGSAGELF
>TRBV11-1|TRBJ1-1
ASSLESNTEAF
>TRBV12-3/TRBV12-4|TRBJ1-2
ASSLRGGNYGYT
>TRBV15|TRBJ1-5
ATSDSTIYSNQPQH
>TRBV21-1|TRBJ1-5
ASSKNRTTGVSNQPQH
>TRBV14|TRBJ2-7
ASSQGQGRYEQY
>TRBV20-1|TRBJ1-1
SVGGGYRDTEAF
>TRBV28|TRBJ2-3
ASSSGGGAGTDTQY
>TRBV4-1|TRBJ1-1
ASSQIASTTEAF
>TRBV20-1|TRBJ2-3
SAQRGESHTDTQY
>TRBV2|TRBJ1-5
ASRPRTGGDSQPQH
>TRBV7-2|TRBJ1-6
ASTISRVPNSPLH
>TRBV10-3|TRBJ2-3
AIRSGGGNTDTQY
>TRBV7-3|TRBJ2-1
ASSLGTNNEQF
>TRBV29-1|TRBJ2-4
SVAISLAKNIQY
>TRBV4-2|TRBJ2-2
ASSQDKLAGTSGELF
>TRBV19|TRBJ2-3
ASSKGQSTDTQY
>TRBV6-2/TRBV6-3|TRBJ2-1
ASMRTSGFNEQF
>TRBV19|TRBJ1-5
ASSMGVSNQPQH
>TRBV11-3|TRBJ1-1
ASSLGKTNTEAF
>TRBV20-1|TRBJ2-7
SAAGHRYEQY
>TRBV6-1|TRBJ1-2
ASSEPTPLPRGHYGVSSYGYT
>TRBV6-1|TRBJ2-2
ASSGGRMRTGELF
>TRBV4-3|TRBJ2-6
ASSQGVIGANVLT
>TRBV10-2|TRBJ2-4
ASSEGQMTGSSLSRQY
>TRBV11-3|TRBJ1-1
ASSLVGGTTEAF
>TRBV28|TRBJ2-7
ASSSRDLGY
>TRBV5-1|TRBJ2-7
ASSQSGGPTYEQY
>TRBV28|TRBJ2-3
ASDRAGGMDTQY
>TRBV9|TRBJ1-2
ASSVKPFGQGRYGYT
>TRBV9|TRBJ1-2
ASSASTGEIYYGYT
>TRBV11-2|TRBJ1-2
ASSLKTGVGHGYT
>TRBV6-2/TRBV6-3|TRBJ2-7
ASRLNPDRGSYEQY
>TRBV11-3|TRBJ2-3
ASSSAQGQGSTDTQY
>TRBV14|TRBJ1-5
ASSQVGVGPQH
>TRBV11-2|TRBJ1-4
ASSLGSGEDQLF
>TRBV6-1|TRBJ1-5
ASSPSGTAYSNQPQH
>TRBV2|TRBJ1-1
ATGGEARAEAF
>TRBV28|TRBJ2-3
ASSFMTGREGGTDTQY
>TRBV4-1|TRBJ2-1
ASSRRTSGGNEQF
>TRBV29-1|TRBJ2-3
SVDTGEGFRQY
>TRBV20-1|TRBJ2-3
SAQPGGVTDTQY
>TRBV11-2|TRBJ1-1
ASSPGTAEAF
>TRBV7-9|TRBJ1-1
ASSPNQGREAF
>TRBV11-2|TRBJ1-1
ASSLDSSRGGRVPEAF
>TRBV4-1|TRBJ2-6
ASSQALTPRVVLT
>TRBV24-1|TRBJ1-5
ATSDAGEVEPQH
>TRBV12-3/TRBV12-4|TRBJ1-5
ASSPRTVSNQPQH